The 30 T cell receptor beta chains listed next were all sequenced from one sample in a study of radiotherapy plus CTLA-4 blockade in lung cancer. The method was immunoSEQ multiplex PCR; TCRdb's version includes in-frame clones alone and lacks a portion of them. Among some 110,000 clones listed, 75% to 90% were seen once. The material sequenced was peripheral blood, taken from a patient treated with radiotherapy plus ipilimumab. These receptors all stem from a human donor with non-small cell lung cancer that progressed on radiotherapy plus ipilimumab.

The rearrangement joins TRBV2 to TRBJ2-6; 9 bases are a match to TRBD1. The J segment lost 1 base and the V segment lost 10 bases, leaving 20 bases of the junction unmatched. CDR1 is SNHLY, CDR2 FYNNEI, per germline. The CDR3 loop spans 20 amino acids. The CDR3 loop reads CATLPGQGISAESGANVLTF. CDR3 DNA: TGTGCCACGCTCCCGGGACAGGGCATTTCCGCGGAGTCTGGGGCCAACGTCCTGACTTTC.

This chain connects TRBV19 to TRBJ2-7; D gene ambiguous. Germline assignment: CDR1 LNHDA and CDR2 SQIVND (reference sequence). The length of the CDR3 is 15 residues. With 4 bases removed from V and 2 bases from J, the gap between germline ends came to 15 bases. The CDR3 DNA follows: TGTGCCAGTAGTACCCAGAGCTTTGGAACCTACGAGCAGTACTTC. It is translated as CASSTQSFGTYEQYF. The full variable domain, completed using reference TRBV19 and TRBJ2-7, is DGGITQSPKYLFRKEGQNVTLSCEQNLNHDAMYWYRQDPGQGLRLIYYSQIVNDFQKGDIAEGYSVSREKKESFPLTVTSAQKNPTAFYLCASSTQSFGTYEQYFGPGTRLTVT.

This chain connects TRBV11-1 to TRBJ2-7; 10 positions match TRBD2. The CDR3 has 16 residues. CDR1 is SGHAT, CDR2 FQDESV, per germline (reference sequence). With 4 bases clipped from V and 3 bases from J, the junction kept 9 bases outside the gene matches. In DNA form, the CDR3 reads TGTGCCAGCAGCTCCACGACTAGCGGGTCCTACTACGAGCAGTACTTC. Protein sequence: CASSSTTSGSYYEQYF.

The genes are TRBV27 and TRBJ2-5; weak D call: TRBD2 (6 bases). The CDR3 consists of 15 residues. The V gene's germline CDR1 is MNHEY and CDR2 SMNVEV (reference sequence). V was pared by 0 bases and J by 2 bases, with 10 bases between. This CDR3 reads CASSLSYGTQETQYF. The CDR3 DNA sequence: TGTGCCAGCAGTTTATCCTACGGGACTCAAGAGACCCAGTACTTC.

V gene TRBV5-1 combines with J gene TRBJ2-3, with TRBD2 matching over 8 bases. The V segment lost 7 bases and the J segment 4 bases; nucleotides outside the gene matches: 8. CDR3 size: 14 residues. CDR1 is SGHRS, CDR2 YFSETQ, per germline. CDR3 coding DNA: TGCGCCAGCCAGTTAGCGGGAAATGCAGATACGCAGTATTTT. Its protein is CASQLAGNADTQYF.

The chain couples TRBV5-6 to TRBJ2-7, with D possibly TRBD1 on 6 matching bases. CDR3 length: 15 amino acids. V was cut by 4 bases and J by 1 base, with 15 bases left in between. Germline CDR1 is SGHDT and CDR2 is YYEEEE. CDR3 in DNA: TGTGCCAGCAGCCCGCGGACAGCCTCTTCCTACGAGCAGTACTTC. Translated: CASSPRTASSYEQYF.

The chain carries TRBV5-1 and TRBJ2-1; D is uncertain. The CDR3 runs 15 residues. V lost 3 bases and J lost 3, with 13 bases in between. Germline assignment: CDR1 SGHRS and CDR2 YFSETQ. The DNA for the CDR3 is TGCGCCAGCAGCTCGTACCCGACGGACTACAATGAGCAGTTCTTC. Encoded protein: CASSSYPTDYNEQFF.

This clone was detected only a few times. V usage is TRBV10-3 and J usage is TRBJ1-4; D might be TRBD1 (5 bases). Germline CDR1 is ENHRY and CDR2 is SYGVKD. Trimming left V 10 bases short and J 8 bases short, with 20 bases between. The CDR3 consists of 14 residues. CDR3 amino acids: CAKSRRTLNEKLFF. The CDR3 DNA follows: TGTGCCAAATCCCGGCGGACACTGAACGAAAAACTGTTTTTT.

The sample holds one count of this clone. The chain couples TRBV9 to TRBJ2-1, with 10 bases aligning to TRBD1. After removal of 0 bases from V and 6 bases from J, the junction contained 6 bases not matched to a gene. From germline, CDR1 is SGDLS and CDR2 YYNGEE. The CDR3 contains 16 residues. The CDR3 sequence is CASSVGGTGEGNEQFF. CDR3 nucleotides: TGTGCCAGCAGCGTAGGTGGGACAGGGGAGGGCAATGAGCAGTTCTTC.

The gene calls are TRBV19 and TRBJ2-7; D gene unclear. Germline assignment: CDR1 LNHDA and CDR2 SQIVND (reference sequence). The CDR3 runs to 13 residues. Trimming shortened V by 3 bases and J by 3 bases, and 9 bases separated the two germline ends. The CDR3 DNA follows: TGTGCCAGTAGTATTACGGCACGCTACGAGCAGTACTTC. This codes for CASSITARYEQYF.

This clone was seen a few times. This chain links TRBV6-5 with TRBJ2-7; TRBD1 might be the D (6 bases). The CDR3 has 13 residues. Trimming shortened V by 5 bases and J by 4 bases, and 12 bases separated the two germline ends. CDR1 is MNHEY and CDR2 is SVGAGI in the germline V gene. The DNA of the CDR3 is TGTGCCAGCAGTCGGACAGAGAGGTACGAGCAGTACTTC. Translating gives CASSRTERYEQYF.

The rearrangement uses TRBV18 and TRBJ1-5; D unresolved. CDR1 is KGHSH, CDR2 LQKENI, per germline. Trimming shortened V by 2 bases and J by 7 bases, and 12 bases separated the two germline ends. CDR3 length: 14 residues. CDR3 amino acids: CASSPSEGFQPQHF. CDR3 nucleotide sequence: TGTGCCAGCTCACCATCGGAAGGATTCCAGCCCCAGCATTTT.

This sequence joins TRBV9 and TRBJ2-2; TRBD2 aligns across 7 bases. This CDR3 is 14 amino acids long. V dropped 1 base and J dropped 7; count of bases not matched to a gene: 4. Germline V gene lookup returns CDR1 SGDLS and CDR2 YYNGEE. The CDR3 bases are TGTGCCAGCAGCGTACAGCGGGGTAACGGGGAGCTGTTTTTT. It specifies CASSVQRGNGELFF.

Turning to this clone: Relative to the germline gene, one junction end is altered; a read error may explain this. The chain joins TRBV19 to TRBJ2-7; D remains unclear. Looked up from germline, CDR1 is LNHDA and CDR2 is SQIVND (reference sequence). The CDR3 contains 8 residues. CDR3 region: CASTTRCF. The CDR3 DNA reads as TGTGCCAGTACCACCAGGTGCTTC.

The rearrangement uses TRBV7-2 and TRBJ1-5; perhaps TRBD1 as D (6 bases). The V gene lost 0 bases and the J gene lost 9 bases, with 12 bases spanning the gap. Germline assignment: CDR1 SGHTA and CDR2 FQGNSA. The CDR3 is 14 residues long. CDR3 protein: CASSLAAGARPQHF. CDR3 sequence (DNA): TGTGCCAGCAGCTTAGCGGCAGGGGCCAGGCCCCAGCATTTT.

V usage is TRBV6-6 and J usage is TRBJ1-2; D uncertain. This CDR3 has 12 amino acids. V was pared by 1 base and J by 5 bases, with 5 bases between. Germline V gene sequence: CDR1 MNHNY, CDR2 SVGAGI (reference sequence). As DNA, the CDR3 is TGTGCCAGCAGTTACTTGGGTTATGGCTACACCTTC. The encoded protein is CASSYLGYGYTF.

This clone was recorded only once. This chain connects TRBV19 to TRBJ2-5; maybe TRBD2 (6 bases). The CDR3 runs to 16 residues. Looked up from germline, CDR1 is LNHDA and CDR2 is SQIVND (reference sequence). The V end was cut by 3 bases, the J end by 0 bases, with 14 bases between. CDR3 in DNA: TGTGCCAGTAGTATTTGGGTGCGGGACGACCAAGAGACCCAGTACTTC. Its translation: CASSIWVRDDQETQYF.

This chain uses TRBV6-5 with TRBJ1-2; D ambiguous. Trimming cost V 6 bases and J 6 bases, with 11 bases left between them. The CDR3 has 12 residues. Germline values: CDR1 MNHEY, CDR2 SVGAGI. This CDR3 is CASSPAGNGYTF. The DNA of the CDR3 is TGTGCCAGCAGCCCCGCCGGCAATGGCTACACCTTC.

This chain links TRBV18 with TRBJ2-3, with D possibly TRBD1 on 7 matching bases. The CDR3 has 18 amino acids. Deletions cut 3 bases from V and 4 bases from J, with 23 bases between. Germline V gives CDR1 KGHSH, CDR2 LQKENI. Written as DNA, the CDR3 is TGTGCCAGCTCACCCCCTGCTTCCCCAACAGGGGAGGCAGATACGCAGTATTTT. Its protein product is CASSPPASPTGEADTQYF. The variable domain in full, with the rest retrieved from reference TRBV18 and TRBJ2-3, is NAGVMQNPRHLVRRRGQEARLRCSPMKGHSHVYWYRQLPEEGLKFMVYLQKENIIDESGMPKERFSAEFPKEGPSILRIQQVVRGDSAAYFCASSPPASPTGEADTQYFGPGTRLTVL.

The CDR3 DNA reads TGTGCCAGCAGCTTAGCGACAGACCGGACCAGAGGCAGAGCTTTCTTT. Amino acid sequence: CASSLATDRTRGRAFF. The chain links TRBV7-9 to TRBJ1-1, with D perhaps TRBD1 (5 bases). Trimming took off 0 bases at V and 10 bases at J, with 21 bases between the two ends. CDR3 length: 16 residues. Germline V gene data show CDR1 as SEHNR and CDR2 as FQNEAQ (reference sequence). Complete variable domain (other parts from reference TRBV7-9 and TRBJ1-1): DTGVSQNPRHKITKRGQNVTFRCDPISEHNRLYWYRQTLGQGPEFLTYFQNEAQLEKSRLLSDRFSAERPKGSFSTLEIQRTEQGDSAMYLCASSLATDRTRGRAFFGQGTRLTVV.

The genes are TRBV9 and TRBJ1-4; D is uncertain. CDR1 SGDLS and CDR2 YYNGEE come from the germline V gene. With 4 bases removed from V and 14 bases from J, the gap between germline ends came to 12 bases. This CDR3 region has 11 residues. This CDR3 reads CASSPGPVLFF. In DNA form, the CDR3 reads TGTGCCAGCAGCCCCGGGCCAGTTCTGTTTTTT.

The chain uses TRBV21-1 and TRBJ1-1. TRBV21-1 is classified as a pseudogene. The length of the CDR3 is 14 residues. The CDR3 here is CASSALGGNTEAFF. The CDR3, as DNA: TGTGCCAGCAGCGCCCTCGGTGGTAACACTGAAGCTTTCTTT.

V usage is TRBV5-1 and J usage is TRBJ2-7; 7 nucleotides match TRBD2. V shed 1 base and J 1 base; nucleotides not matched to a gene: 5. CDR3 size: 15 residues. Germline CDR1 reads SGHRS; CDR2 reads YFSETQ. In DNA form, the CDR3 reads TGCGCCAGCAGCTTGCCAGGACTAGGATCCTACGAGCAGTACTTC. The encoded protein is CASSLPGLGSYEQYF.

The chain links TRBV5-1 to TRBJ2-3, with D tentatively TRBD1 or TRBD2 (5 bases each). CDR3 size: 15 residues. The V gene's germline CDR1 is SGHRS and CDR2 YFSETQ. With 1 base removed from V and 1 base from J, the gap between germline ends came to 10 bases. CDR3 DNA sequence: TGCGCCAGCAGCTTGACGGGACCCGGCACAGATACGCAGTATTTT. As protein: CASSLTGPGTDTQYF.

The gene calls are TRBV6-5 and TRBJ2-1; 8 bases map to TRBD2. Unmatched junction bases numbered 11, after V lost 6 bases and J lost 7 bases. The length of the CDR3 is 15 residues. Germline V lookup: CDR1 MNHEY, CDR2 SVGAGI. CDR3 sequence reads: CASSKIHSGDNEQFF. CDR3 bases: TGTGCCAGCAGCAAGATTCATAGCGGGGATAATGAGCAGTTCTTC.

Turning to this clone: Other DNA sequences within the sample encode an identical CDR3. The chain links TRBV5-1 to TRBJ2-2; no reliable D call. Looked up from germline, CDR1 is SGHRS and CDR2 is YFSETQ. The CDR3 spans 15 residues. Trimming removed 0 bases from V and 5 bases from J, with 11 bases in between. CDR3 region: CASSLGPMRTGELFF. The CDR3 coding sequence is TGCGCCAGCAGCTTGGGGCCTATGAGGACCGGGGAGCTGTTTTTT.

This clone appeared a few times. V gene TRBV15 combines with J gene TRBJ2-1, with D hard to call. V lost 0 bases to trimming and J lost 6 bases, with 9 bases between them. This CDR3 spans 14 amino acids. The germline V gene has CDR1 LNHNV and CDR2 YYDKDF (reference sequence). The CDR3 sequence: CATSRDARGNEQFF. CDR3 nucleotide sequence: TGTGCCACCAGCAGAGACGCTCGAGGCAATGAGCAGTTCTTC.

The chain uses TRBV2 and TRBJ2-5; D gene uncertain. V was trimmed by 3 bases and J by 2 bases, leaving 10 bases between them. This CDR3 has 14 residues. From germline, CDR1 is SNHLY and CDR2 FYNNEI. Here the CDR3 reads CASSELSTQETQYF. The DNA for the CDR3 is TGTGCCAGCAGTGAGTTGTCGACGCAAGAGACCCAGTACTTC.

This chain joins TRBV19 and TRBJ2-2; D is perhaps TRBD1 or TRBD2 (6 bases each). The V gene's germline CDR1 is LNHDA and CDR2 SQIVND (reference sequence). CDR3 size: 13 residues. Trimming stripped 5 bases from V and 9 bases from J, with 13 bases between. In nucleotides, the CDR3 is TGTGCCAGTAGTCCCGGGGGCCGACGGGAGCTGTTTTTT. Translated, it gives CASSPGGRRELFF.

The chain uses TRBV29-1 and TRBJ2-5, with D possibly TRBD2 on 6 matching bases. This CDR3 contains 12 residues. V was clipped by 7 bases and J by 2 bases, with 11 bases between them. The germline CDR1 and CDR2 sequences are SQVTM and ANQGSEA. The CDR3 coding sequence is TGCAGCGGCGGGACGGCGCAAGAGACCCAGTACTTC. It encodes CSGGTAQETQYF.